These 32 T cell receptor beta chains were all obtained from the same sample, sequenced in a study of T cell changes during pregnancy in multiple sclerosis. Method: immunoSEQ multiplex PCR; TCRdb's copy keeps in-frame clones and lacks some. The table records fewer than 140,000 clones, around 92% of them present only once. The sequenced sample was peripheral blood, obtained after pregnancy. The source of these receptors is a female donor with multiple sclerosis, enrolled in a pregnancy study.

V gene TRBV5-6 combines with J gene TRBJ2-7, with D perhaps matching TRBD2 (6 bases). The CDR3 is 15 amino acids. The V end lost 2 bases, the J end lost 2 bases, and 14 bases lay between the germline ends. Germline-derived CDR1 and CDR2 are SGHDT and YYEEEE. The CDR3 region is CASSFPGGLPYEQYF. The CDR3 nucleotides read TGTGCCAGCAGCTTCCCCGGGGGACTTCCCTACGAGCAGTACTTC.

This clone was seen just once. This chain uses TRBV6-5 with TRBJ2-1, with 9 nucleotides matching TRBD2. With 5 bases clipped from V and 4 bases from J, the junction kept 6 bases outside the gene matches. Germline CDR1 MNHEY, CDR2 SVGAGI. The CDR3 has 15 residues. The CDR3 sequence is CASSLGLAGYNEQFF. In nucleotides, the CDR3 is TGTGCCAGCAGTCTGGGACTAGCCGGTTACAATGAGCAGTTCTTC.

The chain recombines TRBV10-2 with TRBJ2-7, with 8 bases identical to TRBD1. This CDR3 has 14 residues. V shed 5 bases, J shed 4 bases, and the junction held 7 bases outside the gene matches. Looked up from germline, CDR1 is WSHSY and CDR2 is SAAADI. The CDR3 DNA reads TGCGCCAGCAGTACTAGACAGGGGACTTACGAGCAGTACTTC. Protein product: CASSTRQGTYEQYF.

This sequence joins TRBV7-8 and TRBJ2-7; TRBD2 might be the D (5 bases). Trimming took 7 bases from V and 0 from J, leaving 16 bases between them. The CDR3 length is 15 residues. CDR1 SGHVS and CDR2 FQNEAQ come from the germline V gene. CDR3 DNA: TGTGCCAGCACCCCACTCGCGGGCACCTCCTACGAGCAGTACTTC. This sequence encodes CASTPLAGTSYEQYF.

The chain employs TRBV30 and TRBJ2-1, with D possibly TRBD1 on 7 matching bases. Deletions cut 5 bases from V and 7 bases from J, with 15 bases between. CDR1 and CDR2 (germline): GTSNPN, SVGIG (reference sequence). The CDR3 covers 13 residues. Written as DNA, the CDR3 is TGTGCCTGGGACTCAGGGGGGTGGAATGAGCAGTTCTTC. Translated: CAWDSGGWNEQFF.

The chain recombines TRBV28 with TRBJ2-7; maybe TRBD1 (5 bases). V was shortened by 7 bases and J by 3 bases, with 16 bases between the two germline ends. Germline CDR1 is MDHEN and CDR2 is SYDVKM. The CDR3 totals 14 residues. The CDR3 bases are TGTGCCAGCATACAAGGGGCGGACGGCTACGAGCAGTACTTC. Its translation is CASIQGADGYEQYF.

The chain is built from TRBV30 and TRBJ2-2; 10 nucleotides align to TRBD2. Germline CDR1 and CDR2: GTSNPN and SVGIG (reference sequence). The CDR3 totals 15 residues. V lost 2 bases and J lost 1; bases outside the gene matches: 1. The CDR3 coding sequence is TGTGCCTGGAGTAGACTAGCGGGGAACACCGGGGAGCTGTTTTTT. It encodes CAWSRLAGNTGELFF. The complete variable domain, with remaining parts taken from reference TRBV30 and TRBJ2-2, reads SQTIHQWPATLVQPVGSPLSLECTVEGTSNPNLYWYRQAAGRGLQLLFYSVGIGQISSEVPQNLSASRPQDRQFILSSKKLLLSDSGFYLCAWSRLAGNTGELFFGEGSRLTVL.

The rearrangement uses TRBV28 and TRBJ1-5, with D possibly matching TRBD1 (5 bases). Trimming removed 10 bases from V and 4 bases from J, with 14 bases in between. Germline loops: CDR1 MDHEN, CDR2 SYDVKM. This CDR3 contains 13 residues. CDR3 coding DNA: TGTGCCACCGTCGGGGGGTATAATCAGCCCCAGCATTTT. Residues: CATVGGYNQPQHF.

The V gene is TRBV30, the J gene TRBJ2-1, with a possible D match to TRBD2 (5 bases). CDR1 is GTSNPN and CDR2 is SVGIG in the germline V gene (reference sequence). V was pared by 3 bases and J by 7 bases, with 10 bases between. There are 12 residues in the CDR3. DNA of the CDR3: TGTGCCTGGAGGGACTCCCGGAATGAGCAGTTCTTC. Residues: CAWRDSRNEQFF.

The chain joins TRBV6-1 to TRBJ2-5, with D tentatively TRBD2 (7 bases). Germline-derived CDR1 and CDR2 are MNHNS and SASEGT. The CDR3 totals 15 residues. V was shortened by 0 bases and J by 5 bases, with 13 bases between the two germline ends. The CDR3 region is CASSEAGGGRETQYF. The CDR3 DNA follows: TGTGCCAGCAGTGAAGCGGGCGGGGGCAGGGAGACCCAGTACTTC.

The V and J genes are TRBV11-2 and TRBJ2-1; TRBD2 agrees at 14 bases. CDR3 length: 17 amino acids. Germline lookup yields CDR1 SGHAT and CDR2 FQNNGV. The V and J ends lost 5 bases and 4 bases, in that order; junction bases with no gene match: 7. The CDR3 DNA sequence: TGTGCCAGCAGCCCGGGGACTAGCGGGGGAACATACAATGAGCAGTTCTTC. Protein sequence: CASSPGTSGGTYNEQFF.

The gene calls are TRBV7-8 and TRBJ1-2; D gene unclear. Germline values: CDR1 SGHVS, CDR2 FQNEAQ. The CDR3 loop spans 14 amino acids. The V and J ends lost 1 base and 8 bases respectively, with 14 bases between them. The CDR3 is CASSLVWPAGGYTF. The CDR3 region has the DNA TGTGCCAGCAGCTTAGTCTGGCCAGCGGGCGGCTACACCTTC.

A word on this clone: One junction end disagrees with the germline gene, perhaps due to a read error. CDR3 sequence: CASSSRQGTGQF. The CDR3 DNA sequence: TGTGCCAGCTCAAGCCGGCAGGGGACAGGGCAGTTC. This chain uses TRBV18 with TRBJ2-7, with 9 positions matching TRBD1. The CDR3 totals 12 residues. CDR1 is KGHSH and CDR2 is LQKENI in the germline V gene.

J is TRBJ2-5 and V is TRBV5-1, with 11 nucleotides matching TRBD1. V lost 4 bases and J lost 4; bases outside the gene matches: 6. Germline values: CDR1 SGHRS, CDR2 YFSETQ. The CDR3 extends over 15 amino acids. The CDR3 loop is CASSLIGTGGETQYF. DNA for the CDR3: TGCGCCAGCAGCCTTATCGGGACAGGGGGAGAGACCCAGTACTTC.

The rearrangement uses TRBV5-1 and TRBJ1-1; weak D call: TRBD1 (6 bases). Germline loops: CDR1 SGHRS, CDR2 YFSETQ. V gave up 5 bases and J gave up 2 bases, with 16 bases separating them. This CDR3 is built from 15 residues. The CDR3 sequence: CASSPWGGGNTEAFF. The CDR3 nucleotides are TGCGCCAGCAGTCCTTGGGGAGGGGGTAACACTGAAGCTTTCTTT.

This rearrangement joins TRBV7-9 to TRBJ2-2; TRBD2 matches 12 bases. The germline V gene has CDR1 SEHNR and CDR2 FQNEAQ (reference sequence). The CDR3 has 17 residues. V shed 4 bases and J 5 bases; nucleotides not matched to a gene: 8. CDR3 sequence reads: CASSSSLAGGITGELFF. The CDR3 DNA follows: TGTGCCAGCAGCTCGTCACTAGCGGGGGGAATAACCGGGGAGCTGTTTTTT.

This chain uses TRBV7-9 with TRBJ1-2, with TRBD1 matching over 10 bases. The CDR3 is 15 residues long. J lost 7 bases, V lost 5 bases, and 10 bases had no gene match. In germline, CDR1 is SEHNR, CDR2 FQNEAQ (reference sequence). Here the CDR3 reads CASSTTGGASFGYTF. The CDR3 DNA reads TGTGCCAGCAGCACGACAGGGGGCGCCTCTTTTGGCTACACCTTC.

The chain combines TRBV6-6 with TRBJ2-1; 12 nucleotides agree with TRBD2. The trim removed 2 bases at V and 6 bases at J, leaving 2 bases unmatched. The germline CDR1 and CDR2 sequences are MNHNY and SVGAGI (reference sequence). The CDR3 is made up of 15 amino acids. CDR3 in DNA: TGTGCCAGCAGTTACCTAGCGGGAGGGCCCAATGAGCAGTTCTTC. It yields the protein CASSYLAGGPNEQFF.

This clone turned up a few times. This chain connects TRBV6-6 to TRBJ1-1; D is possibly TRBD1 (5 bases). With 1 base removed from V and 0 bases from J, the gap between germline ends came to 9 bases. Germline assignment: CDR1 MNHNY and CDR2 SVGAGI (reference sequence). CDR3 length: 15 amino acids. The CDR3 DNA is TGTGCCAGCAGTTACTTAGGGGTATTGAACACTGAAGCTTTCTTT. Its protein is CASSYLGVLNTEAFF.

V and J are TRBV5-1 and TRBJ2-7; no reliable D call. Deletions cut 4 bases from V and 5 bases from J, with 13 bases between. Germline V CDR1 and CDR2: SGHRS, YFSETQ. This CDR3 comprises 13 residues. CDR3 DNA: TGCGCCAGCAGCGCGGCCTGGATGGACGAGCAGTACTTC. Amino acids: CASSAAWMDEQYF.

The chain couples TRBV5-1 to TRBJ1-3; tentative D call: TRBD1 (5 bases). Germline values: CDR1 SGHRS, CDR2 YFSETQ. The V and J ends lost 0 bases and 0 bases respectively, with 10 bases between them. The CDR3 spans 16 residues. This CDR3 is CASSLDSGLSGNTIYF. CDR3 DNA sequence: TGCGCCAGCAGCTTGGACTCAGGGCTCTCTGGAAACACCATATATTTT.

This sequence joins TRBV6-1 and TRBJ2-5, with a possible D match to TRBD2 (6 bases). Trimming took 2 bases from V and 5 from J, leaving 15 bases between them. CDR1 is MNHNS, CDR2 SASEGT, per germline. This CDR3 has 15 amino acids. The DNA of the CDR3 is TGTGCCAGCAGTGAACATGGGGGGAGTAGGGAGACCCAGTACTTC. Protein: CASSEHGGSRETQYF.

This chain uses TRBV6-1 with TRBJ1-3, with D unclear. The CDR3 contains 17 residues. The germline CDR1 and CDR2 sequences are MNHNS and SASEGT. Trimming left V 2 bases short and J 0 bases short, with 14 bases between. Here the CDR3 DNA reads TGTGCCAGCAGTGAATGGGCGGGCACGTACTCTGGAAACACCATATATTTT. This encodes CASSEWAGTYSGNTIYF.

The chain uses TRBV7-9 and TRBJ1-2, with 12 bases lining up with TRBD1. The CDR3 loop spans 17 amino acids. The V segment lost 1 base and the J segment 1 base; nucleotides outside the gene matches: 4. Germline CDR1 and CDR2: SEHNR and FQNEAQ (reference sequence). CDR3 sequence reads: CASSLGGQGANNYGYTF. In nucleotides, the CDR3 is TGTGCCAGCAGCTTAGGGGGACAGGGGGCGAATAACTATGGCTACACCTTC. Based on the CDR3 plus reference TRBV7-9 and TRBJ1-2, the full variable domain is DTGVSQNPRHKITKRGQNVTFRCDPISEHNRLYWYRQTLGQGPEFLTYFQNEAQLEKSRLLSDRFSAERPKGSFSTLEIQRTEQGDSAMYLCASSLGGQGANNYGYTFGSGTRLTVV.

The gene calls are TRBV2 and TRBJ2-1, with 7 bases fitting TRBD2. V was pared by 10 bases and J by 0 bases, with 15 bases of the junction left unmatched. Germline V lookup: CDR1 SNHLY, CDR2 FYNNEI. The CDR3 has 17 residues. The CDR3 coding sequence is TGTGCCACAAAAGGGGTCCTAGCGGTGCTCTCCTACAATGAGCAGTTCTTC. This encodes CATKGVLAVLSYNEQFF.

This chain links TRBV7-2 with TRBJ2-7, with 7 bases that match TRBD2. V gave up 5 bases and J gave up 2 bases; unmatched junction bases: 6. The CDR3 is made up of 14 amino acids. CDR1 is SGHTA and CDR2 is FQGNSA in the germline V gene. CDR3 DNA sequence: TGTGCCAGCAGCCCCGGGACTATCCCCTACGAGCAGTACTTC. Residues: CASSPGTIPYEQYF.

The chain has TRBV6-4 and TRBJ2-3; D is possibly TRBD1 (6 bases). Germline loops: CDR1 MRHNA, CDR2 SNTAGT. This CDR3 contains 15 residues. Trimming cost V 0 bases and J 4 bases, with 11 bases left between them. CDR3 region: CASSDSHRASDTQYF. For the CDR3, the DNA is TGTGCCAGCAGTGACTCGCACAGGGCTTCAGATACGCAGTATTTT.

V and J are TRBV5-4 and TRBJ2-7; 9 positions match TRBD1. V shed 4 bases, J shed 5 bases, and the junction held 7 bases outside the gene matches. CDR3 size: 14 residues. The germline CDR1 and CDR2 sequences are SGHNT and YYREEE (reference sequence). CDR3: CASSPGTGRNEQYF. The CDR3 nucleotides read TGTGCCAGCAGCCCCGGGACAGGGCGGAACGAGCAGTACTTC.

The chain joins TRBV7-9 to TRBJ2-3; TRBD2 agrees at 12 bases. V gave up 1 base and J gave up 4 bases; unmatched junction bases: 6. Germline CDR1 SEHNR, CDR2 FQNEAQ (reference sequence). The CDR3 is made up of 17 amino acids. The CDR3 DNA is TGTGCCAGCAGCTTAGAGGCTAGCGGGAGGGCCTCAGATACGCAGTATTTT. Protein: CASSLEASGRASDTQYF.

The chain couples TRBV14 to TRBJ2-3, with TRBD2 as a possible D gene (6 bases). Germline CDR1 is SGHDN and CDR2 is FVKESK. The V end lost 0 bases, the J end lost 3 bases, and 13 bases lay between the germline ends. This CDR3 has 16 residues. CDR3 sequence (DNA): TGTGCCAGCAGCCAAGACGGCGGGGTGTCAACAGATACGCAGTATTTT. It codes for CASSQDGGVSTDTQYF.

The J gene is TRBJ2-5, the V gene TRBV27; TRBD2 aligns across 13 bases. The CDR3 spans 18 residues. V lost 7 bases to trimming and J lost 5 bases; unmatched junction nucleotides: 16. Germline V lookup: CDR1 MNHEY, CDR2 SMNVEV (reference sequence). The CDR3: CASTPSPLAGGPIETQYF. As DNA, the CDR3 is TGTGCCAGCACCCCGAGCCCACTAGCGGGAGGGCCTATTGAGACCCAGTACTTC.

This chain joins TRBV19 and TRBJ2-7; D is possibly TRBD2 (6 bases). Per germline, CDR1 LNHDA and CDR2 SQIVND (reference sequence). The germline V and J ends were trimmed by 5 bases and 3 bases, with 14 bases remaining between them. The CDR3 is made up of 14 amino acids. The chain's CDR3 is CASSGQGLNYEQYF. The CDR3 nucleotides read TGTGCCAGTAGTGGCCAGGGACTTAACTACGAGCAGTACTTC.